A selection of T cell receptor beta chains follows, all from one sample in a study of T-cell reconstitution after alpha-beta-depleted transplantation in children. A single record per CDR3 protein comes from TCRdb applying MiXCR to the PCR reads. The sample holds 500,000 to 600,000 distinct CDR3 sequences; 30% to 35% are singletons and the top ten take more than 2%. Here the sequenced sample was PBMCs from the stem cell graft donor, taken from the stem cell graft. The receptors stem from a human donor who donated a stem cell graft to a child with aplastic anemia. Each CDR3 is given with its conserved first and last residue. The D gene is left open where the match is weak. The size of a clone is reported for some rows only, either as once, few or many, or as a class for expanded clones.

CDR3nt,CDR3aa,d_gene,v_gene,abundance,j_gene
TGCGCCAGCAGCTTGTCGATTCCCTCGAGCATGAACACTGAAGCTTTCTTT,CASSLSIPSSMNTEAFF,-,TRBV5-1,-,TRBJ1-1
TGTGCCAGCAGCTTAGCTGAGGGGGGCACGGACATTCAGTACTTC,CASSLAEGGTDIQYF,-,TRBV7-9,-,TRBJ2-4
TGTGCCAGCTCACCAGGGACCTTAAATGAAAAACTGTTTTTT,CASSPGTLNEKLFF,-,TRBV18,-,TRBJ1-4
TGTGCCAGCAGTGAGCGAGACTGGTACCAAGAGACCCAGTACTTC,CASSERDWYQETQYF,-,TRBV25-1,few,TRBJ2-5
TGCGCCAGCAGCTTGCTCGAGACAGGGGGCTATGGCTACACCTTC,CASSLLETGGYGYTF,TRBD1,TRBV5-1,few,TRBJ1-2
TGCGCCAGCAGCTTGGGCTCCGGAACTAGCTCTGGAAACACCATATATTTT,CASSLGSGTSSGNTIYF,-,TRBV5-1,-,TRBJ1-3
TGTGCCAGCAGCGAACGACAGGTCAGGGGGTACAATGAGCAGTTCTTC,CASSERQVRGYNEQFF,TRBD1,TRBV9,-,TRBJ2-1
TGTGCCTGGCAAGCGGGAGGCTGGGAGACCCAGTACTTC,CAWQAGGWETQYF,TRBD2,TRBV30,few,TRBJ2-5
TGTGCCAGCAGTGTACAGGGTTCGAACACTGAAGCTTTCTTT,CASSVQGSNTEAFF,-,TRBV25-1,few,TRBJ1-1
TGTGCCAGCGGAACACAGGGTGCCGCTGGGGAGCAGTACTTC,CASGTQGAAGEQYF,-,TRBV6-1,few,TRBJ2-7
TGCAGTGCTAGATCGCCCGGAGGTGCGAATGAGCAGTTCTTC,CSARSPGGANEQFF,-,TRBV20-1,-,TRBJ2-1
TGTGCCAGCAGCTTGGTAGGGCTAGCGGGAGGTCGGGAGACCCAGTACTTC,CASSLVGLAGGRETQYF,TRBD2,TRBV5-5,-,TRBJ2-5
TGTGCCAGCAGGGGACAGACCTATGGCTACACCTTC,CASRGQTYGYTF,TRBD1,TRBV12-3/TRBV12-4,few,TRBJ1-2
TGTGCCAGCTCGCCCGGGCCGGGACGGGGTTCAGACGGGAATCAGCCCCAGCATTTT,CASSPGPGRGSDGNQPQHF,-,TRBV18,-,TRBJ1-5
TGTGCCAGCACCACTAGCGGGAGTGGCAATGAGCAGTTCTTC,CASTTSGSGNEQFF,TRBD2,TRBV6-1,-,TRBJ2-1
TGCAGTGCTAGAAGGGCTAGCGGCTACGAGCAGTACTTC,CSARRASGYEQYF,TRBD2,TRBV20-1,few,TRBJ2-7
TGTGCCAGCAGCTTAGCGGGGGATACGGAGACCCAGTACTTC,CASSLAGDTETQYF,-,TRBV7-9,-,TRBJ2-5
TGCAGCGTTGGGCACTCCTACGAGCAGTACTTC,CSVGHSYEQYF,-,TRBV29-1,-,TRBJ2-7
TGTGCCAGCAGCGCGACTAGCGCAAGCTCCTACAATGAGCAGTTCTTC,CASSATSASSYNEQFF,TRBD2,TRBV9,few,TRBJ2-1
TGTGCCATCAGTGAGTCGCTGGGGAGCCAGCCCCAGCATTTT,CAISESLGSQPQHF,-,TRBV10-3,-,TRBJ1-5
TGCAGTGCTAGAGATCTCCAGACTGACAATGAGCAGTTCTTC,CSARDLQTDNEQFF,-,TRBV20-1,few,TRBJ2-1
TGTGCCAGCAACCTAGTCAATCAGCCCCAGCATTTT,CASNLVNQPQHF,-,TRBV6-2/TRBV6-3,-,TRBJ1-5
TGTGCCAGCAGCTTGGGAGGCACGGGTAACTATGGCTACACCTTC,CASSLGGTGNYGYTF,-,TRBV5-6,-,TRBJ1-2
TGTGCCAGCAGTTTCGGTGCGGGCGACACAGATACGCAGTATTTT,CASSFGAGDTDTQYF,-,TRBV12-3/TRBV12-4,-,TRBJ2-3
TGTGCCAGCAGTTACTCCTTAGCGGGAGGCCCCTACAATGAGCAGTTCTTC,CASSYSLAGGPYNEQFF,TRBD2,TRBV6-5,-,TRBJ2-1
TGCGCCAGCAGCTCCTCCGGGACAGGCTACACTGAAGCTTTCTTT,CASSSSGTGYTEAFF,TRBD1,TRBV5-1,-,TRBJ1-1
TGCAGCGTTGGGGACAGGGCGAGCGGTGAAAAACTGTTTTTT,CSVGDRASGEKLFF,TRBD1,TRBV29-1,-,TRBJ1-4
TGTGCCAGCAGCTTAACGTCCGATTATGGCTACACCTTC,CASSLTSDYGYTF,-,TRBV11-3,few,TRBJ1-2
TGTGCCAGCAGCTGGACAGCGGGCGGGGAGCTGTTTTTT,CASSWTAGGELFF,-,TRBV11-3,-,TRBJ2-2
TGTGCCAGCTCACCACGTATCGGGAGGGCCGACCAAGAGACCCAGTACTTC,CASSPRIGRADQETQYF,TRBD2,TRBV18,-,TRBJ2-5
TGTGCCAGCAGCCAAGGCCCGGAAGGGCTATACGAGCAGTACTTC,CASSQGPEGLYEQYF,-,TRBV14,-,TRBJ2-7
TGCAGTGCTCCGAGCCGGATAGGCGCCTACGAGCAGTACTTC,CSAPSRIGAYEQYF,-,TRBV20-1,few,TRBJ2-7
TGTGCCTGGAGTCTCCGGGGACGGGAGGTGTTGGATACGCAGTATTTT,CAWSLRGREVLDTQYF,TRBD2,TRBV30,once,TRBJ2-3
TGTGCCAGCAGTGTCCGGCGTGATCAGCCCCAGCATTTT,CASSVRRDQPQHF,-,TRBV6-6,few,TRBJ1-5
TGTGCCAGCAGTTCTGCCCCGCGGTCCGGGAGTGCCGGGGAGCTGTTTTTT,CASSSAPRSGSAGELFF,-,TRBV28,-,TRBJ2-2
TGTGCCAGCAGCCAAGTAACATCCTATGGCTACACCTTC,CASSQVTSYGYTF,-,TRBV14,-,TRBJ1-2
TGTGCCACCAGTGAGAGCCTTTCCGGGCCCGTCACAGATACGCAGTATTTT,CATSESLSGPVTDTQYF,-,TRBV24-1,-,TRBJ2-3
TGCAGTGCTTATGAACAGGGTGGGCCTTCCGGAAACACCATATATTTT,CSAYEQGGPSGNTIYF,-,TRBV20-1,-,TRBJ1-3
TGCGCCAGCAGCGAACCAACAGGGATTACCGGGGAGCTGTTTTTT,CASSEPTGITGELFF,-,TRBV5-1,few,TRBJ2-2
TGTGCCAGCAGTCCCGACTACCTAAACACCGGGGAGCTGTTTTTT,CASSPDYLNTGELFF,-,TRBV12-3/TRBV12-4,-,TRBJ2-2
TGTGCCAGCACCCAGACTAGCGGATTATACAATGAGCAGTTCTTC,CASTQTSGLYNEQFF,TRBD2,TRBV27,few,TRBJ2-1
TGCGCCAGCGGAGAGGGTGGGGTATCCACTGAAGCTTTCTTT,CASGEGGVSTEAFF,-,TRBV5-1,-,TRBJ1-1
TGTGCCAGCAGCTTCCGGGACAGGGTGGGCGAGACCCAGTACTTC,CASSFRDRVGETQYF,TRBD1,TRBV27,few,TRBJ2-5
TGTGCCAGCAGTAGAGACAGTGGGACTAGCGGGCTAGATACGCAGTATTTT,CASSRDSGTSGLDTQYF,TRBD2,TRBV2,once,TRBJ2-3